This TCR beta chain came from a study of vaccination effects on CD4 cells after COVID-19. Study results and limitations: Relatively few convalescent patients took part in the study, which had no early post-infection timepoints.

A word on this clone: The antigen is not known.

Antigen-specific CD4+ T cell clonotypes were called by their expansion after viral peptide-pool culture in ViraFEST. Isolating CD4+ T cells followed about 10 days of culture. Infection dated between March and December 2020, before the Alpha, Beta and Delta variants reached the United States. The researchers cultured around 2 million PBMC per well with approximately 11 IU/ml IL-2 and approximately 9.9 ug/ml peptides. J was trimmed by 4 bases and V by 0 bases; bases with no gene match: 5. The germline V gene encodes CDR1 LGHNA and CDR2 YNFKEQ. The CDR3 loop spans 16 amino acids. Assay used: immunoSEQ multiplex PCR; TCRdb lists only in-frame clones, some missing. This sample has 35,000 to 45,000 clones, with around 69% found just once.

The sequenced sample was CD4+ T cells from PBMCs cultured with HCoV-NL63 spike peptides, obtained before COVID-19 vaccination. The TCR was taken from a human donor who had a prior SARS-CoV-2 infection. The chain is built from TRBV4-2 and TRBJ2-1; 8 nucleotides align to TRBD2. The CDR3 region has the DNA TGTGCCAGCAGCCAAGATCAGGCGGGGGGATACAATGAGCAGTTCTTC. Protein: CASSQDQAGGYNEQFF.